The 26 T cell receptor beta chains reported below all come from one sample, sequenced in a study of T cells in Graves' hyperthyroidism and ophthalmopathy. What was amplified from RNA transcripts were TCR beta CDR3 regions. With the HTBI primer set, the TCR CDR3 went through a first round of RT-PCR. TCRdb itself ran the multiplex PCR reads through MiXCR, one entry per CDR3 protein. The table shows some 300,000 distinct CDR3 sequences, with roughly 15% occurring only once. Sequencing used blood. Every receptor here comes from a middle-aged woman with Graves' hyperthyroidism.

The J gene is TRBJ2-4, the V gene TRBV19; D remains unclear. This CDR3 contains 13 residues. V was trimmed by 6 bases and J by 11 bases, leaving 17 bases between them. Germline CDR1 LNHDA, CDR2 SQIVND (reference sequence). The CDR3 DNA follows: TGTGCCAGTAGCCCCACAGTAGACACGTTTCAGTACTTC. Protein product: CASSPTVDTFQYF.

The gene calls are TRBV7-9 and TRBJ2-4; 10 nucleotides align to TRBD2. Germline values: CDR1 SEHNR, CDR2 FQNEAQ (reference sequence). This CDR3 has 17 residues. J lost 5 bases, V lost 2 bases, and 9 bases had no gene match. The CDR3: CASSLRLAGVEENIQYF. CDR3 nucleotides: TGTGCCAGCAGCTTAAGGCTAGCGGGAGTCGAGGAAAACATTCAGTACTTC. Full variable domain (outside the CDR3, taken from reference TRBV7-9 and TRBJ2-4): DTGVSQNPRHKITKRGQNVTFRCDPISEHNRLYWYRQTLGQGPEFLTYFQNEAQLEKSRLLSDRFSAERPKGSFSTLEIQRTEQGDSAMYLCASSLRLAGVEENIQYFGAGTRLSVL.

About this clonotype itself: A much larger clone sits a single nucleotide away, making a read error possible. The V and J genes are TRBV12-3 or TRBV12-4 and TRBJ1-4; no firm D call. There are 14 residues in the CDR3. CDR3: CASMLTVTNEKLVF. CDR3 nucleotide sequence: TGTGCCAGCATGCTGACCGTCACTAATGAAAAACTGGTTTTT.

Ten or more counts support this clonotype. This chain connects TRBV6-1 to TRBJ1-2; no reliable D call. Trimming pared 0 bases from V and 1 base from J, leaving 12 bases between. The CDR3 length is 16 residues. Germline CDR1 reads MNHNS; CDR2 reads SASEGT. The CDR3 DNA sequence: TGTGCCAGCAGTGAAGCGGTCCGTTTAGTTAACTATGGCTACACCTTC. This encodes CASSEAVRLVNYGYTF.

Concerning this clonotype itself: A junction end diverges from the germline sequence, so it may reflect a read error. The chain is built from TRBV6-2 or TRBV6-3 and TRBJ1-3; D possibly corresponds to TRBD1 (6 bases). CDR1 and CDR2 (germline): MNHEY, SVGEGT. CDR3 length: 15 residues. The CDR3 nucleotides are TGTGCCGGCAGTCGCAACAGGGAGGATGGAAACACCATATATTTT. Encoded protein: CAGSRNREDGNTIYF.

The gene calls are TRBV3-1 and TRBJ2-2, with a possible D match to TRBD2 (6 bases). The germline gives CDR1 LGHDT, CDR2 YNNKEL (reference sequence). Trimming pared 1 base from V and 1 base from J, leaving 13 bases between. There are 17 residues in the CDR3. CDR3 in amino acids: CASSQVYGSENTGELFF. The CDR3 DNA reads as TGTGCCAGCAGCCAAGTGTACGGGAGTGAGAACACCGGGGAGCTGTTTTTT.

Turning to this clonotype: One junction end disagrees with the germline gene, perhaps due to a read error. This chain joins TRBV6-5 and TRBJ2-5; TRBD1 agrees at 12 bases. The CDR3 has 19 amino acids. Germline CDR1 and CDR2: MNHEY and SVGAGI. CDR3 sequence (DNA): TGTGCCACCAGTTCGCCCCCATCCGGGACAGGGGGCTCACGAGAGACCCAGTACTTC. Encoded protein: CATSSPPSGTGGSRETQYF.

This clonotype has a count of ten or more. This chain joins TRBV2 and TRBJ2-5; a weak D match, TRBD2 (6 bases). V was trimmed by 6 bases and J by 3 bases, leaving 14 bases between them. The CDR3 totals 14 residues. Per the germline V gene, CDR1 is SNHLY and CDR2 is FYNNEI. The CDR3 reads CASRRGTGEETQYF. CDR3 sequence (DNA): TGTGCCAGCAGGCGGGGCACGGGGGAAGAGACCCAGTACTTC.

This clonotype was picked up many times. This chain uses TRBV28 with TRBJ2-7, with 7 bases lining up with TRBD2. Trimming removed 2 bases from V and 3 bases from J; junction bases left unmatched: 13. In germline, CDR1 is MDHEN, CDR2 SYDVKM. The CDR3 is 17 residues long. The CDR3 region is CASSLIPRLAAFYEQYF. CDR3 nucleotides: TGTGCCAGCAGTTTAATCCCGCGGCTAGCGGCCTTCTACGAGCAGTACTTC. The whole variable domain, filled in from reference TRBV28 and TRBJ2-7, reads DVKVTQSSRYLVKRTGEKVFLECVQDMDHENMFWYRQDPGLGLRLIYFSYDVKMKEKGDIPEGYSVSREKKERFSLILESASTNQTSMYLCASSLIPRLAAFYEQYFGPGTRLTVT.

This clonotype appeared many times. The V gene is TRBV11-3, the J gene TRBJ1-1; D gene uncertain. This CDR3 region has 15 residues. CDR1 and CDR2 (germline): SGHNT, YENEEA. V was cut by 2 bases and J by 1 base, with 11 bases left in between. CDR3 sequence: CASSLPPPANTEAFF. DNA for the CDR3: TGTGCCAGCAGCTTACCCCCCCCTGCGAACACTGAAGCTTTCTTT.

This clonotype was recorded many times. V gene TRBV2 combines with J gene TRBJ2-7, with D perhaps TRBD2 (5 bases). There are 15 residues in the CDR3. V lost 7 bases and J lost 2, with 18 bases in between. CDR1 is SNHLY and CDR2 is FYNNEI in the germline V gene. In DNA, the CDR3 is TGTGCCAGCACCCCCGGGGATCCGCCACCCTACGAGCAGTACTTC. It is translated as CASTPGDPPPYEQYF.

This clonotype was observed many times. The genes are TRBV20-1 and TRBJ2-1; D is uncertain. The V gene's germline CDR1 is DFQATT and CDR2 SNEGSKA (reference sequence). This CDR3 has 12 amino acids. With 6 bases removed from V and 4 bases from J, the gap between germline ends came to 10 bases. DNA of the CDR3: TGCAGTGCAGCGACACAGTACAATGAGCAGTTCTTC. Translating gives CSAATQYNEQFF.

At least ten counts were recorded for this clonotype. The chain links TRBV20-1 to TRBJ2-3; no reliable D call. Trimming cost V 3 bases and J 0 bases, with 13 bases left between them. CDR1 and CDR2 (germline): DFQATT, SNEGSKA (reference sequence). This CDR3 is 15 amino acids long. The CDR3 DNA is TGCAGTGCTAGGGTGGCGGCCGCTAGCACAGATACGCAGTATTTT. Translated: CSARVAAASTDTQYF.

This clonotype has a count of ten or more. This chain's CDR3 is CSVEKQGPGNTIYF. The CDR3 DNA reads TGCAGCGTTGAAAAACAGGGGCCTGGAAACACCATATATTTT. The chain couples TRBV29-1 to TRBJ1-3, with TRBD1 matching 7 bases. Germline V gene data show CDR1 as SQVTM and CDR2 as ANQGSEA. The CDR3 contains 14 residues. The V gene end was trimmed by 2 bases and the J gene end by 2 bases; junction bases not matched to a gene: 3.

The sample holds a few counts of this clonotype. The chain is built from TRBV29-1 and TRBJ2-7; D is perhaps TRBD2 (5 bases). In germline, CDR1 is SQVTM, CDR2 ANQGSEA. Trimming left V 3 bases short and J 5 bases short, with 5 bases between. The CDR3 contains 10 residues. In DNA, the CDR3 is TGCAGCGTTGACGGGGACGAGCAGTACTTC. Its translation: CSVDGDEQYF.

Comments on this clonotype: Since a much larger clone is just one base distant, this may be a read error. The V call is TRBV6-1, the J call TRBJ2-7; D not certain. The CDR3 spans 14 residues. Germline V gene lookup returns CDR1 MNHNS and CDR2 SASEGT. The DNA of the CDR3 is TGTGCCAGCAGTGAAGTCCCGTCCTCCTACGAGCGGTACTTC. Encoded protein: CASSEVPSSYERYF.

A word on this clonotype: Since a much larger clone is just one base distant, this may be a read error. CDR3 residues: CASSPRHGLAGERVGTQYF. CDR3 DNA sequence: TGTGCCAGCAGCCCCCGACATGGACTAGCGGGAGAGCGGGTGGGAACGCAGTATTTT. This chain links TRBV7-2 with TRBJ2-3; 13 nucleotides align to TRBD2. Per germline, CDR1 SGHTA and CDR2 FQGNSA. The CDR3 spans 19 residues. Losses at the gene ends were 5 bases for V and 9 bases for J; bases not matched to a gene: 20.

This clonotype was found many times. The chain couples TRBV12-3 or TRBV12-4 to TRBJ2-3, with D unclear. Trimming pared 6 bases from V and 2 bases from J, leaving 6 bases between. The CDR3 is 12 residues long. The CDR3 nucleotides read TGTGCCAGCAGACGAAACACAGATACGCAGTATTTT. It codes for CASRRNTDTQYF.

The rearrangement joins TRBV13 to TRBJ2-5, with D perhaps given as TRBD1 or TRBD2 (6 bases each). The V gene lost 5 bases and the J gene lost 2 bases, with 15 bases spanning the gap. Germline V gene sequence: CDR1 PRHDT, CDR2 FYEKMQ (reference sequence). This CDR3 is 15 amino acids long. The CDR3 coding sequence is TGTGCCAGCAGCGCGGGACAACAGCGGCAAGAGACCCAGTACTTC. It codes for CASSAGQQRQETQYF.

This clonotype showed up many times. The chain is built from TRBV24-1 and TRBJ2-3; D is possibly TRBD1 or TRBD2 (5 bases each). The germline V gene encodes CDR1 KGHDR and CDR2 SFDVKD. This CDR3 is built from 15 residues. Between the trimmed V and J ends, which lost 4 bases and 2 bases, there was a span of 12 bases. In DNA, the CDR3 is TGTGCCACCAGTGACCACCGGGACGCCACAGATACGCAGTATTTT. It encodes CATSDHRDATDTQYF.

This clonotype was detected only a few times. This sequence joins TRBV7-2 and TRBJ1-2; no clear D. In germline, CDR1 is SGHTA, CDR2 FQGNSA. V lost 6 bases to trimming and J lost 4 bases, with 15 bases between them. CDR3 length: 14 amino acids. CDR3 coding DNA: TGTGCCAGCAGATCCTCGGGGTCCCCCTATGGCTACACCTTC. The encoded protein is CASRSSGSPYGYTF. The variable domain in full, completed from reference TRBV7-2 and TRBJ1-2, reads GAGVSQSPSNKVTEKGKDVELRCDPISGHTALYWYRQSLGQGLEFLIYFQGNSAPDKSGLPSDRFSAERTGGSVSTLTIQRTQQEDSAVYLCASRSSGSPYGYTFGSGTRLTVV.

This clonotype was seen repeatedly, ten times or more. V is TRBV7-9 and J is TRBJ2-1, with 10 bases fitting TRBD2. In germline, CDR1 is SEHNR, CDR2 FQNEAQ (reference sequence). The CDR3 consists of 18 residues. With 4 bases clipped from V and 6 bases from J, the junction kept 15 bases outside the gene matches. The CDR3, as DNA: TGTGCCAGCAGCTCGCCGCGGAGAGGACTAGCGGAAGGCAATGAGCAGTTCTTC. It specifies CASSSPRRGLAEGNEQFF.

The chain couples TRBV7-3 to TRBJ2-6, with TRBD1 matching 11 bases. CDR3 length: 18 amino acids. V trimming: 6 bases; J trimming: 3 bases; junction bases outside the gene matches: 10. Germline CDR1 reads SGHTA; CDR2 reads FQGTGA. CDR3 DNA: TGTGCCAGCAGATGGCCGGGACAGGGGGTAATTGGGGCCAACGTCCTGACTTTC. Amino acids: CASRWPGQGVIGANVLTF. Looking up the rest from reference TRBV7-3 and TRBJ2-6 gives the full variable domain: GAGVSQTPSNKVTEKGKYVELRCDPISGHTALYWYRQSLGQGPEFLIYFQGTGAADDSGLPNDRFFAVRPEGSVSTLKIQRTERGDSAVYLCASRWPGQGVIGANVLTFGAGSRLTVL.

This chain connects TRBV3-1 to TRBJ1-6; D gene ambiguous. This CDR3 is built from 15 residues. The germline V and J ends were trimmed by 1 base and 6 bases, with 10 bases remaining between them. Germline CDR1 and CDR2: LGHDT and YNNKEL (reference sequence). CDR3: CASSQGQWGNSPLHF. The CDR3 DNA is TGTGCCAGCAGCCAAGGACAATGGGGTAATTCACCCCTCCACTTT.

The chain links TRBV28 to TRBJ2-3, with unresolved D. Germline CDR1 MDHEN, CDR2 SYDVKM. The CDR3 contains 15 residues. V was cut by 7 bases and J by 0 bases, with 14 bases left in between. CDR3 nucleotides: TGTGCCAGCACCCCCGGAGCGACTAGCACAGATACGCAGTATTTT. Translation gives CASTPGATSTDTQYF. Based on the CDR3 plus reference TRBV28 and TRBJ2-3, the full variable domain is DVKVTQSSRYLVKRTGEKVFLECVQDMDHENMFWYRQDPGLGLRLIYFSYDVKMKEKGDIPEGYSVSREKKERFSLILESASTNQTSMYLCASTPGATSTDTQYFGPGTRLTVL.

This clonotype has ten or more counts. V is TRBV30 and J is TRBJ1-5; possible D gene TRBD1, 5 bases. Germline V lookup: CDR1 GTSNPN, CDR2 SVGIG (reference sequence). The CDR3 loop spans 13 amino acids. The ends were cut back, 1 base at V and 7 bases at J, with 11 bases in the middle. CDR3 protein: CAWSGRVGQPQHF. DNA for the CDR3: TGTGCCTGGAGTGGCAGGGTTGGCCAGCCCCAGCATTTT. The full variable domain, rest sourced from reference TRBV30 and TRBJ1-5, is SQTIHQWPATLVQPVGSPLSLECTVEGTSNPNLYWYRQAAGRGLQLLFYSVGIGQISSEVPQNLSASRPQDRQFILSSKKLLLSDSGFYLCAWSGRVGQPQHFGDGTRLSIL.